This T cell receptor beta chain was recovered during a study of cytomegalovirus exposure and HLA in healthy donors. CDR1 is SGHRS, CDR2 YFSETQ, per germline. The length of the CDR3 is 14 residues. The ends lost 4 bases at V and 4 bases at J; junction bases unmatched: 4. Comment on this clone: What it binds is not known.

Vbeta (60) and Jbeta (13) primers were used in the PCR. Here immunoSEQ multiplex PCR was the method, and the copy in TCRdb shows in-frame clones only, minus some. Among around 100,000 clones listed, around 83% were seen once. General study points: An analysis that came later showed most CMV-associated TCR beta chains appearing HLA-restricted. There were some V segments, including TRBV6-2 and TRBV6-3, excluded as indistinguishable. Across all donors, roughly uniform sequencing depth was an assumption of the presence/absence analyses. Association of a missense DCLRE1C variant with TCR beta V- and J-gene trimming was reported in a later analysis.

The TCR comes from a female donor in good health and CMV-seropositive. The chain joins TRBV5-1 to TRBJ2-2; 7 positions agree with TRBD2. The specimen was PBMCs. The CDR3 reads CASSAGVSTGELFF. For the CDR3, the DNA is TGCGCCAGCAGCGCGGGGGTGAGCACCGGGGAGCTGTTTTTT.